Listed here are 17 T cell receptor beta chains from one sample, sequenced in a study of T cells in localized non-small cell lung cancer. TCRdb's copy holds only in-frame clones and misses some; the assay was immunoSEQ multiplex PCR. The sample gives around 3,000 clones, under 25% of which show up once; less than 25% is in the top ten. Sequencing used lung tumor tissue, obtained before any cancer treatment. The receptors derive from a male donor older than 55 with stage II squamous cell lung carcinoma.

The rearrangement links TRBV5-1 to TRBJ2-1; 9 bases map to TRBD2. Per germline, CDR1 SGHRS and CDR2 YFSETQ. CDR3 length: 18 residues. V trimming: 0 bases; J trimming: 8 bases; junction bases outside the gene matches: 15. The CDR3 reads CASSLATLAGPSGHEQFF. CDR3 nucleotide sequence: TGCGCCAGCAGCTTGGCGACCCTAGCGGGGCCTTCGGGTCATGAGCAGTTCTTC.

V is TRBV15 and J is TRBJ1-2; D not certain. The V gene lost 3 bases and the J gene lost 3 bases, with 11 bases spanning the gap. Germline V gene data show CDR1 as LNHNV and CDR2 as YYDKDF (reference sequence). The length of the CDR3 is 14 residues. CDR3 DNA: TGTGCCACCAGCAGTCCCTACGGAGACTATGGCTACACCTTC. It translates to CATSSPYGDYGYTF.

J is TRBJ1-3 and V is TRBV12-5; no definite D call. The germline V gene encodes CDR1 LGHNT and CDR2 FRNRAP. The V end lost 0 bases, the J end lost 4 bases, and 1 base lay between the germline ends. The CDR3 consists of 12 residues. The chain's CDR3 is CASGLVGNTIYF. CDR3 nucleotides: TGTGCTAGTGGTTTGGTAGGAAACACCATATATTTT.

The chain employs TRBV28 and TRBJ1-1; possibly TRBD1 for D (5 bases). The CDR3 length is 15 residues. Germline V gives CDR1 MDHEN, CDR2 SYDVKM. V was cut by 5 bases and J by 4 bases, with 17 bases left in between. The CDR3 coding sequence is TGTGCCAGCAGTCCCCTTAGGGGATCCTTCACTGAAGCTTTCTTT. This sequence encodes CASSPLRGSFTEAFF. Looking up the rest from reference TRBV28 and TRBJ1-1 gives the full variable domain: DVKVTQSSRYLVKRTGEKVFLECVQDMDHENMFWYRQDPGLGLRLIYFSYDVKMKEKGDIPEGYSVSREKKERFSLILESASTNQTSMYLCASSPLRGSFTEAFFGQGTRLTVV.

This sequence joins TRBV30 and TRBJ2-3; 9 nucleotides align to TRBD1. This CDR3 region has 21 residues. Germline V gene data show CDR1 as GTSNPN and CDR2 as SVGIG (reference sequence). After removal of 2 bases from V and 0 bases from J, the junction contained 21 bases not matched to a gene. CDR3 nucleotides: TGTGCCTGGAGTAGGTCCGTCGTCGTGCCGGGACAGGGAGGTAGCACAGATACGCAGTATTTT. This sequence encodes CAWSRSVVVPGQGGSTDTQYF.

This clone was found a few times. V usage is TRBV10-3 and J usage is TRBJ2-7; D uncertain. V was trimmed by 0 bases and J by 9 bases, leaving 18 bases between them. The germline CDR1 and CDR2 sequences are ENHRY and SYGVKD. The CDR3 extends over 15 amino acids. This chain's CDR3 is CAISESLVRTQGQYF. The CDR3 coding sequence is TGTGCCATCAGTGAGTCTCTGGTAAGAACGCAAGGGCAGTACTTC.

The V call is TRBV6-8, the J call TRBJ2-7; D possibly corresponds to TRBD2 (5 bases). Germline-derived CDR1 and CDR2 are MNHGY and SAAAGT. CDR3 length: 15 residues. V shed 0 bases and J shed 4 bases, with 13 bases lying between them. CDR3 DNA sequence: TGTGCCAGCAGTTACTCCCTAGCTGGCCTTTACGAGCAGTACTTC. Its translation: CASSYSLAGLYEQYF.

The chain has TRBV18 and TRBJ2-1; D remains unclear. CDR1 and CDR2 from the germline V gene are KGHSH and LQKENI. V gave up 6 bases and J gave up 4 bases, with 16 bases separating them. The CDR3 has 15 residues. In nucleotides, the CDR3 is TGTGCCAGCTCCCCCGTAAGAGACTTTTACAATGAGCAGTTCTTC. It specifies CASSPVRDFYNEQFF.

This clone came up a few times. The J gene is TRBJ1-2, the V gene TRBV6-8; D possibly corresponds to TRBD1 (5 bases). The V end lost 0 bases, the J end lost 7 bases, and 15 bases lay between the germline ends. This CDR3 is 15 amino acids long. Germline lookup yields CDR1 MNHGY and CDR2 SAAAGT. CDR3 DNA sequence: TGTGCCAGCAGTTACTCAGAGTGGCAGGGAATTGGCTACACCTTC. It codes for CASSYSEWQGIGYTF.

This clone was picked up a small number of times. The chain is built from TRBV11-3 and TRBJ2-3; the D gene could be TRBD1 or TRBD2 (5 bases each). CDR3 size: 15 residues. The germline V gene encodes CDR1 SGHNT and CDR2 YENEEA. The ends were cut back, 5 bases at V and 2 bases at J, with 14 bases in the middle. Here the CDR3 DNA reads TGTGCCAGCAGCCAAGCAGGGACCGACACAGATACGCAGTATTTT. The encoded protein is CASSQAGTDTDTQYF.

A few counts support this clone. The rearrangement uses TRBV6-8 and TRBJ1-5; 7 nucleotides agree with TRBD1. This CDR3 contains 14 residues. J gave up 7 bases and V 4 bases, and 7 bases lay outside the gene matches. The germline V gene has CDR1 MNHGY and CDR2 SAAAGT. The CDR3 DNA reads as TGTGCCAGCAGTTCCCCACAGGGGTTACAGCCCCAGCATTTT. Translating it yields CASSSPQGLQPQHF.

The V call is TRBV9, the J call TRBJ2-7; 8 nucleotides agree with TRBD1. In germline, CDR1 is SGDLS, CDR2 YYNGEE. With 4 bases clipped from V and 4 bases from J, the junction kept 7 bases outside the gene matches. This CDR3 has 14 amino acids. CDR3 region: CASSPQGASYEQYF. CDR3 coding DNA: TGTGCCAGCAGCCCCCAGGGGGCGTCGTACGAGCAGTACTTC.

DNA of the CDR3: TGTGCCAGCAGTTTCCAAGGAGGGTCCTACGAGCAGTACTTC. Amino acid sequence: CASSFQGGSYEQYF. This chain links TRBV28 with TRBJ2-7; TRBD2 is a possible D gene (6 bases). V dropped 3 bases and J dropped 1 base, with 10 bases sitting between them. CDR3 length equals 14 residues. Germline V gene data show CDR1 as MDHEN and CDR2 as SYDVKM.

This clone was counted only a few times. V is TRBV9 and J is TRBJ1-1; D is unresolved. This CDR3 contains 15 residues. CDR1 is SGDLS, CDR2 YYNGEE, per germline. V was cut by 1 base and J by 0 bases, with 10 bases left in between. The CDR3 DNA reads TGTGCCAGCAGCGTACACCAAGTCATGAACACTGAAGCTTTCTTT. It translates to CASSVHQVMNTEAFF.

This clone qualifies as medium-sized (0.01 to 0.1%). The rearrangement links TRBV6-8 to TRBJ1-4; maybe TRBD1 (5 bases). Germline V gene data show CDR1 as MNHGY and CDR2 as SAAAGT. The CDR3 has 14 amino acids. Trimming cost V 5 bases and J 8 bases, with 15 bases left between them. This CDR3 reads CASSGQIGGEKLFF. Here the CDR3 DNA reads TGTGCCAGCAGTGGACAAATCGGTGGGGAAAAACTGTTTTTT.

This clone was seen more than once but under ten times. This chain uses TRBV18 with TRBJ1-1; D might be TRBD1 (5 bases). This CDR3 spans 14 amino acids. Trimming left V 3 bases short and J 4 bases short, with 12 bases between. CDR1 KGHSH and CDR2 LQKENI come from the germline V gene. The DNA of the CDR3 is TGTGCCAGCTCACCCGGGGTTGGGGGCACTGAAGCTTTCTTT. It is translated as CASSPGVGGTEAFF. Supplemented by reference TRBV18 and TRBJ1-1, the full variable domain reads NAGVMQNPRHLVRRRGQEARLRCSPMKGHSHVYWYRQLPEEGLKFMVYLQKENIIDESGMPKERFSAEFPKEGPSILRIQQVVRGDSAAYFCASSPGVGGTEAFFGQGTRLTVV.

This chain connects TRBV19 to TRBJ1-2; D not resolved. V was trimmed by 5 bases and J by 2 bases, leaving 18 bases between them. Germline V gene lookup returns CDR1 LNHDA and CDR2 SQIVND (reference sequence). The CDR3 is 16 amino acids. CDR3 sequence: CASSLGFVAVNYGYTF. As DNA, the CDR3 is TGTGCCAGTAGTCTTGGGTTTGTCGCGGTCAACTATGGCTACACCTTC.